Sequencing of this T cell receptor beta chain was carried out in a study of long-term antiretroviral therapy in people with HIV. Assay version v3.0 of immunoSEQ was used, and it was run at survey level. Data came from immunoSEQ multiplex PCR; TCRdb stores just in-frame clones and leaves some out. Seen here are approximately 10,000 clones, under 85% observed once, and the top ten hold 15% to 20%. There are 15 residues in the CDR3. The germline V gene has CDR1 KGHSH and CDR2 LQKENI. V gave up 3 bases and J gave up 5 bases, with 16 bases separating them. This TCR derives from a man aged 30 to 45 with HIV. Sequences were derived from unsorted PBMCs, sampled at the start of antiretroviral therapy, before treatment. The chain has TRBV18 and TRBJ2-5; D unresolved. This CDR3 reads CASSPGSRYGETQYF. As DNA, the CDR3 is TGTGCCAGCTCACCGGGCTCGAGGTATGGCGAGACCCAGTACTTC.